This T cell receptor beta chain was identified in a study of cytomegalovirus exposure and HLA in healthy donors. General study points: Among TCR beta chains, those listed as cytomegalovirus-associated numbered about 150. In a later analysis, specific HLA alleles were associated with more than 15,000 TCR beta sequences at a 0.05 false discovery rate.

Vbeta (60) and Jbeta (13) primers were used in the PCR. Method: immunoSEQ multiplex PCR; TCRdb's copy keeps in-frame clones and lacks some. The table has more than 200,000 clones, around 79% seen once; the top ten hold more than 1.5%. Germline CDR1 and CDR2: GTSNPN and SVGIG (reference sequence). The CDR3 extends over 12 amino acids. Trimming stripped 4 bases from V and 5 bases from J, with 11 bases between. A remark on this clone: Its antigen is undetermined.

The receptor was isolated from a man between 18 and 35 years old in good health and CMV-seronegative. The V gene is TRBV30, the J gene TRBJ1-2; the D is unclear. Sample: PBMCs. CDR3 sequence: CAWTQEAYGYTF. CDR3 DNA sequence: TGTGCCTGGACCCAGGAGGCTTATGGCTACACCTTC.